What follows are 17 T cell receptor beta chains derived from one specimen sequenced in a study of blood T cell repertoires in COVID-19. Profiled with immunoSEQ multiplex PCR; TCRdb holds only in-frame clones, not every one. This table has roughly 200,000 clones, about nine tenths appearing once. Sequences were obtained from peripheral blood. These receptor sequences come from a man in his late teens or twenties with active or convalescent COVID-19.

The sample holds one count of this clone. The chain joins TRBV29-1 to TRBJ1-1; 9 bases map to TRBD1. Germline CDR1 and CDR2: SQVTM and ANQGSEA. J lost 6 bases, V lost 6 bases, and 8 bases had no gene match. The CDR3 has 13 residues. CDR3 loop: CSVPGTGKPEAFF. The CDR3 DNA reads as TGCAGCGTCCCCGGGACAGGGAAACCTGAAGCTTTCTTT.

V is TRBV6-6 and J is TRBJ1-2, with a tentative D call TRBD1 (5 bases). CDR3 length: 14 residues. In germline, CDR1 is MNHNY, CDR2 SVGAGI (reference sequence). Trimming took off 2 bases at V and 5 bases at J, with 12 bases between the two ends. The CDR3 region is CASSYARVTYGYTF. The CDR3 DNA reads TGTGCCAGCAGTTACGCCAGGGTTACATATGGCTACACCTTC.

The V and J genes are TRBV5-1 and TRBJ1-2; D might be TRBD1 (5 bases). This CDR3 has 14 amino acids. V lost 4 bases and J lost 0, with 10 bases in between. Per germline, CDR1 SGHRS and CDR2 YFSETQ. In DNA, the CDR3 is TGCGCCAGCAGCACGACAGCCGCTAACTATGGCTACACCTTC. Translated, it gives CASSTTAANYGYTF.

This chain uses TRBV7-9 with TRBJ2-7; 7 bases agree with TRBD2. The germline V gene encodes CDR1 SEHNR and CDR2 FQNEAQ (reference sequence). The ends lost 4 bases at V and 2 bases at J; junction bases unmatched: 11. This CDR3 comprises 16 residues. CDR3 in amino acids: CASSSWGGQGPYEQYF. The CDR3 bases are TGTGCCAGCAGCTCCTGGGGGGGTCAGGGACCCTACGAGCAGTACTTC.

The rearrangement joins TRBV11-2 to TRBJ2-1; 10 positions agree with TRBD1. Trimming took 0 bases from V and 7 from J; bases not matched to a gene: 3. From germline, CDR1 is SGHAT and CDR2 FQNNGV. The length of the CDR3 is 15 residues. Written as DNA, the CDR3 is TGTGCCAGCAGCTTAGAGGGGACAGGGGTAAATGAGCAGTTCTTC. The encoded protein is CASSLEGTGVNEQFF. Complete variable domain (other parts from reference TRBV11-2 and TRBJ2-1): EAGVAQSPRYKIIEKRQSVAFWCNPISGHATLYWYQQILGQGPKLLIQFQNNGVVDDSQLPKDRFSAERLKGVDSTLKIQPAKLEDSAVYLCASSLEGTGVNEQFFGPGTRLTVL.

This clone was seen just once. CDR3 amino acids: CASSLSRLNTEAFF. The CDR3 nucleotides are TGTGCCAGCAGCTTGTCCAGATTGAACACTGAAGCTTTCTTT. The chain couples TRBV5-4 to TRBJ1-1; D remains unclear. This CDR3 has 14 residues. Trimming cost V 1 base and J 0 bases, with 7 bases left between them. Germline values: CDR1 SGHNT, CDR2 YYREEE (reference sequence).

This clone was counted once. This chain connects TRBV12-3 or TRBV12-4 to TRBJ1-2; 7 bases align to TRBD1. V gave up 6 bases and J gave up 4 bases; unmatched junction bases: 5. This CDR3 contains 13 residues. The CDR3 loop is CASSLGQLYGYTF. Written as DNA, the CDR3 is TGTGCCAGCAGCCTGGGACAGCTCTATGGCTACACCTTC.

As concerns this clone: At the DNA level, this CDR3 is encoded by other sequences in the same sample as well. The chain combines TRBV7-3 with TRBJ2-3, with a weak D call TRBD2 (6 bases). The germline gives CDR1 SGHTA, CDR2 FQGTGA. The CDR3 is made up of 14 amino acids. V dropped 4 bases and J dropped 0 bases, with 8 bases sitting between them. CDR3 in amino acids: CASSSGTSTDTQYF. The CDR3 coding sequence is TGTGCCAGCAGCTCCGGGACTAGCACAGATACGCAGTATTTT.

In this sample, this clone turned up a few times. The genes are TRBV19 and TRBJ1-2; 11 nucleotides line up with TRBD1. J lost 5 bases, V lost 5 bases, and 7 bases had no gene match. Germline CDR1 reads LNHDA; CDR2 reads SQIVND (reference sequence). CDR3 length: 15 amino acids. The CDR3 DNA reads TGTGCCAGTAGTTTCGGGACAGGGGGTCGGTATGGCTACACCTTC. This encodes CASSFGTGGRYGYTF. Full variable domain (rest looked up from reference TRBV19 and TRBJ1-2): DGGITQSPKYLFRKEGQNVTLSCEQNLNHDAMYWYRQDPGQGLRLIYYSQIVNDFQKGDIAEGYSVSREKKESFPLTVTSAQKNPTAFYLCASSFGTGGRYGYTFGSGTRLTVV.

The chain joins TRBV5-6 to TRBJ2-5; weak D call: TRBD1 (6 bases). Trimming shortened V by 4 bases and J by 4 bases, and 11 bases separated the two germline ends. The CDR3 sequence is 13 residues long. From germline, CDR1 is SGHDT and CDR2 YYEEEE. DNA for the CDR3: TGTGCCAGCAGCCCGGACAGTGGAGAGACCCAGTACTTC. Translating it yields CASSPDSGETQYF.

The gene calls are TRBV24-1 and TRBJ1-2; possible D gene TRBD1, 5 bases. The V end lost 9 bases, the J end lost 6 bases, and 16 bases lay between the germline ends. The germline V gene encodes CDR1 KGHDR and CDR2 SFDVKD. CDR3 length equals 13 residues. This chain's CDR3 is CATARSGFDGYTF. Written as DNA, the CDR3 is TGTGCCACCGCCAGGTCAGGGTTCGATGGCTACACCTTC.

This chain links TRBV18 with TRBJ2-1; TRBD2 matches at 9 bases. This CDR3 contains 18 residues. Trimming at V came to 2 bases and at J to 6 bases, leaving 14 bases not matched to a gene. Germline V CDR1 and CDR2: KGHSH, LQKENI. CDR3 coding DNA: TGTGCCAGCTCACCAACGATACTGACTAGCGGAAATAGCAATGAGCAGTTCTTC. Amino acid sequence: CASSPTILTSGNSNEQFF.

This chain joins TRBV27 and TRBJ2-5; no reliable D call. V was pared by 2 bases and J by 1 base, with 5 bases between. This CDR3 comprises 13 residues. CDR1 and CDR2 from the germline V gene are MNHEY and SMNVEV (reference sequence). Written as DNA, the CDR3 is TGTGCCAGCAGTTTAGTCAGCCAAGAGACCCAGTACTTC. It translates to CASSLVSQETQYF.

The chain recombines TRBV30 with TRBJ1-4; D may be TRBD1 (5 bases). The V end lost 2 bases, the J end lost 6 bases, and 10 bases lay between the germline ends. Germline CDR1 reads GTSNPN; CDR2 reads SVGIG (reference sequence). The CDR3 extends over 13 amino acids. This chain's CDR3 is CAWSTEGDEKLFF. DNA for the CDR3: TGTGCCTGGAGTACGGAAGGGGATGAAAAACTGTTTTTT.

The rearrangement links TRBV19 to TRBJ2-2, with 8 bases fitting TRBD1. The CDR3 runs 14 residues. Trimming removed 4 bases from V and 5 bases from J; junction bases left unmatched: 3. Per the germline V gene, CDR1 is LNHDA and CDR2 is SQIVND (reference sequence). CDR3 region: CASSTTGGTGELFF. CDR3 coding DNA: TGTGCCAGTAGTACCACAGGGGGAACCGGGGAGCTGTTTTTT. The full variable domain, with the rest looked up from reference TRBV19 and TRBJ2-2, is DGGITQSPKYLFRKEGQNVTLSCEQNLNHDAMYWYRQDPGQGLRLIYYSQIVNDFQKGDIAEGYSVSREKKESFPLTVTSAQKNPTAFYLCASSTTGGTGELFFGEGSRLTVL.

This chain uses TRBV7-9 with TRBJ1-5, with a weak D call TRBD1 (6 bases). Trimming took off 5 bases at V and 7 bases at J, with 12 bases between the two ends. Germline V gene lookup returns CDR1 SEHNR and CDR2 FQNEAQ (reference sequence). The CDR3 is made up of 13 amino acids. The chain's CDR3 is CASSQQGGQPQHF. In DNA, the CDR3 is TGTGCCAGCAGCCAACAGGGTGGACAGCCCCAGCATTTT.

This sequence joins TRBV5-4 and TRBJ2-5; perhaps TRBD2 as D (5 bases). With 3 bases removed from V and 0 bases from J, the gap between germline ends came to 18 bases. This CDR3 is 17 amino acids long. The germline V gene has CDR1 SGHNT and CDR2 YYREEE (reference sequence). The CDR3 nucleotides are TGTGCCAGCAGCTCCTCCGGGAAACAACTGTACCAAGAGACCCAGTACTTC. Translation gives CASSSSGKQLYQETQYF.